This T cell receptor beta chain was identified during a study of cytomegalovirus exposure and HLA in healthy donors. Findings of the study overall: Presence/absence analyses supposed approximately even sequencing depth among donors.

Comments on this clone: Its antigen is unknown.

60 Vbeta and 13 Jbeta primers were used in PCR. TCRdb's table, derived via immunoSEQ multiplex PCR, lists solely in-frame clones and lacks some. Of 170,000 or so clones in the sample, roughly 85% were seen once. This sequence originates from a woman between 35 and 50 years old in good health and CMV-seronegative. Sequenced material: PBMCs.

The CDR3 is CATSSKRERVTGELFF. Here the CDR3 DNA reads TGTGCCACCAGCAGTAAGCGGGAGAGGGTCACCGGGGAGCTGTTTTTT. The rearrangement joins TRBV15 to TRBJ2-2, with 8 bases identical to TRBD2. The CDR3 length is 16 residues. The ends lost 3 bases at V and 4 bases at J; junction bases unmatched: 7. The germline V gene encodes CDR1 LNHNV and CDR2 YYDKDF (reference sequence).